This is a list of T cell receptor beta chains from one sample in a study of blood T cells in healthy people across ages. A single record per CDR3 protein comes from TCRdb applying MiXCR to the 5' RACE reads. This sample has some 700,000 distinct CDR3 sequences, with 35% to 45% found just once. The sample consisted of blood. The receptors were sampled from a woman aged 55-69 years in good health. Both conserved end residues are trimmed from each CDR3. Fields, in order: CDR3 protein, V gene, CDR3 length, J gene.

CDR3 protein: ASSGLGRYEQY
V gene: TRBV25-1
CDR3 length: 11
J gene: TRBJ2-7

CDR3 protein: AWSVIGITGTEAF
V gene: TRBV30
CDR3 length: 13
J gene: TRBJ1-1

CDR3 protein: ASSPGTGASHEQY
V gene: TRBV7-9
CDR3 length: 13
J gene: TRBJ2-7

CDR3 protein: SVARDWGVWTSGREETQY
V gene: TRBV29-1
CDR3 length: 18
J gene: TRBJ2-5

CDR3 protein: ASSRDGQSNTEAF
V gene: TRBV16
CDR3 length: 13
J gene: TRBJ1-1

CDR3 protein: ASSEDRVYGYT
V gene: TRBV12-3/TRBV12-4
CDR3 length: 11
J gene: TRBJ1-2

CDR3 protein: ASSTGRDRNYGYT
V gene: TRBV5-6
CDR3 length: 13
J gene: TRBJ1-2

CDR3 protein: ASSQDGQSGANVLT
V gene: TRBV3-1
CDR3 length: 14
J gene: TRBJ2-6

CDR3 protein: ASSQVVAGHLKQY
V gene: TRBV14
CDR3 length: 13
J gene: TRBJ2-7

CDR3 protein: SAIASGAQETQY
V gene: TRBV20-1
CDR3 length: 12
J gene: TRBJ2-5

CDR3 protein: ASSSLAGGLGNEQF
V gene: TRBV7-2
CDR3 length: 14
J gene: TRBJ2-1

CDR3 protein: SARGGAPLETQY
V gene: TRBV20-1
CDR3 length: 12
J gene: TRBJ2-5

CDR3 protein: ASSYLQGAFATNEKLF
V gene: TRBV6-5
CDR3 length: 16
J gene: TRBJ1-4

CDR3 protein: ASSFDRGENYERY
V gene: TRBV7-2
CDR3 length: 13
J gene: TRBJ2-5

CDR3 protein: ASSLDGIKGETQY
V gene: TRBV5-1
CDR3 length: 13
J gene: TRBJ2-5

CDR3 protein: ASRYSSRRETQY
V gene: TRBV12-3/TRBV12-4
CDR3 length: 12
J gene: TRBJ2-5

CDR3 protein: ASSVGLAGLSTDTQY
V gene: TRBV9
CDR3 length: 15
J gene: TRBJ2-3

CDR3 protein: ASSYRVRTF
V gene: TRBV11-2
CDR3 length: 9
J gene: TRBJ1-1

CDR3 protein: ASSLQVLSSGANVLT
V gene: TRBV5-1
CDR3 length: 15
J gene: TRBJ2-6

CDR3 protein: SARSGQLQETQY
V gene: TRBV20-1
CDR3 length: 12
J gene: TRBJ2-5

CDR3 protein: SARDRREGLYYEQY
V gene: TRBV20-1
CDR3 length: 14
J gene: .

CDR3 protein: ASSYNGGLEEQY
V gene: TRBV6-5
CDR3 length: 12
J gene: TRBJ2-7

CDR3 protein: SVGGDTNQPQH
V gene: TRBV29-1
CDR3 length: 11
J gene: TRBJ1-5

CDR3 protein: ATSDFLAGLETQY
V gene: TRBV24-1
CDR3 length: 13
J gene: TRBJ2-5

CDR3 protein: ASSLTGSGETQY
V gene: TRBV7-2
CDR3 length: 12
J gene: TRBJ2-5

CDR3 protein: ASSKDICSYEQY
V gene: TRBV21-1
CDR3 length: 12
J gene: TRBJ2-7

CDR3 protein: AIRDSTGGLNEKLF
V gene: TRBV10-3
CDR3 length: 14
J gene: TRBJ1-4

CDR3 protein: ASSPERQNNEQF
V gene: TRBV4-2
CDR3 length: 12
J gene: TRBJ2-1

CDR3 protein: ASSEANSGANVLT
V gene: TRBV6-1
CDR3 length: 13
J gene: TRBJ2-6

CDR3 protein: ASSLGDSLYSGANVLT
V gene: TRBV27
CDR3 length: 16
J gene: TRBJ2-6

CDR3 protein: ASSLEPNEKLF
V gene: TRBV5-6
CDR3 length: 11
J gene: TRBJ1-4

CDR3 protein: ASSKAGVGDRGIRIYGYT
V gene: TRBV21-1
CDR3 length: 18
J gene: TRBJ1-2

CDR3 protein: VSSSPILSHEQY
V gene: TRBV27
CDR3 length: 12
J gene: .

CDR3 protein: ASRSSGRDIQY
V gene: TRBV7-3
CDR3 length: 11
J gene: TRBJ2-4

CDR3 protein: ASSLAGGPLETQY
V gene: TRBV11-3
CDR3 length: 13
J gene: .

CDR3 protein: ASRPPGQGTDTQY
V gene: TRBV7-2
CDR3 length: 13
J gene: TRBJ2-3

CDR3 protein: ASSVELGGANTGELF
V gene: TRBV9
CDR3 length: 15
J gene: TRBJ2-2

CDR3 protein: SARPTSIIYEQY
V gene: TRBV20-1
CDR3 length: 12
J gene: TRBJ2-7

CDR3 protein: SARRLAGEADTQY
V gene: TRBV20-1
CDR3 length: 13
J gene: TRBJ2-3

CDR3 protein: ASKRGPGATEAF
V gene: TRBV6-1
CDR3 length: 12
J gene: TRBJ1-1

CDR3 protein: ASSSISGRAGSYEQY
V gene: TRBV27
CDR3 length: 15
J gene: TRBJ2-7

CDR3 protein: ASSPRVYYGYT
V gene: TRBV7-9
CDR3 length: 11
J gene: TRBJ1-2

CDR3 protein: ASSYPIYGLTDTQY
V gene: TRBV6-2/TRBV6-3
CDR3 length: 14
J gene: TRBJ2-3

CDR3 protein: ASSLEVVQETQY
V gene: TRBV5-1
CDR3 length: 12
J gene: TRBJ2-5

CDR3 protein: ASYGGVYGYT
V gene: TRBV2
CDR3 length: 10
J gene: TRBJ1-2

CDR3 protein: AGSDSRGLAGNNEQF
V gene: TRBV6-4
CDR3 length: 15
J gene: TRBJ2-1

CDR3 protein: ASSPDRVYQPQH
V gene: TRBV6-2/TRBV6-3
CDR3 length: 12
J gene: TRBJ1-5

CDR3 protein: AISEDPKRTEAF
V gene: TRBV10-3
CDR3 length: 12
J gene: TRBJ1-1

CDR3 protein: ASSCGLPGEQF
V gene: TRBV7-2
CDR3 length: 11
J gene: TRBJ2-1

CDR3 protein: ASSLTRRVDTGELF
V gene: TRBV7-3
CDR3 length: 14
J gene: TRBJ2-2

CDR3 protein: ASSPDPRGTDTQY
V gene: TRBV9
CDR3 length: 13
J gene: TRBJ2-3

CDR3 protein: ASRPDLGTHQETQY
V gene: TRBV5-1
CDR3 length: 14
J gene: TRBJ2-5

CDR3 protein: ASSSHAGKLAKNIQY
V gene: TRBV27
CDR3 length: 15
J gene: TRBJ2-4

CDR3 protein: ASSVATTGGHEQY
V gene: TRBV9
CDR3 length: 13
J gene: TRBJ2-7

CDR3 protein: ASSLAGQGLSYEQY
V gene: TRBV7-2
CDR3 length: 14
J gene: TRBJ2-7